Following are 22 T cell receptor beta chains from one sample sequenced in a study of blood T cell repertoires in COVID-19. The method was immunoSEQ multiplex PCR; TCRdb's version includes in-frame clones alone and lacks a portion of them. The sample includes just over 250,000 clones, about 90% of them seen just once. Sequenced input: peripheral blood. Every receptor here comes from a woman aged 70-85 years with COVID-19, enrolled during active disease.

This chain connects TRBV12-3 or TRBV12-4 to TRBJ2-1; 8 nucleotides match TRBD2. The CDR3 spans 13 residues. V dropped 7 bases and J dropped 6; count of bases not matched to a gene: 5. The CDR3 DNA sequence: TGTGCCAGCACTCGGGCGGGGGGCAATGAGCAGTTCTTC. This encodes CASTRAGGNEQFF.

The chain couples TRBV5-1 to TRBJ2-5; tentative D call: TRBD2 (6 bases). V was cut by 4 bases and J by 5 bases, with 12 bases left in between. The CDR3 spans 13 residues. CDR1 and CDR2 (germline): SGHRS, YFSETQ. CDR3 in amino acids: CASSKSSDETQYF. The CDR3 nucleotides are TGCGCCAGCAGCAAATCTAGCGACGAGACCCAGTACTTC.

This chain connects TRBV7-9 to TRBJ2-7; weak D call: TRBD1 (6 bases). The CDR3 has 15 residues. V lost 1 base and J 3 bases, leaving 13 bases between the germline ends. Germline V gene data show CDR1 as SEHNR and CDR2 as FQNEAQ (reference sequence). Here the CDR3 DNA reads TGTGCCAGCAGCTTAGGGGGGCGGGCCCTCTACGAGCAGTACTTC. Translating it yields CASSLGGRALYEQYF.

This clone was detected a few times. The chain has TRBV11-2 and TRBJ2-7; 11 nucleotides align to TRBD2. The germline V gene has CDR1 SGHAT and CDR2 FQNNGV. The V segment lost 5 bases and the J segment 1 base; nucleotides outside the gene matches: 4. The CDR3 has 15 residues. The CDR3 loop is CASSRTSGGSYEQYF. In nucleotides, the CDR3 is TGTGCCAGCAGCCGTACTAGCGGGGGTTCCTACGAGCAGTACTTC.

This clone was detected once. V gene TRBV2 combines with J gene TRBJ2-1, with unresolved D. V lost 8 bases and J lost 5, with 19 bases in between. Looked up from germline, CDR1 is SNHLY and CDR2 is FYNNEI. The CDR3 runs to 15 residues. The CDR3 DNA reads as TGTGCCAGCGTCGAAAGCCCGTTAGCAAACAATGAGCAGTTCTTC. This codes for CASVESPLANNEQFF.

The rearrangement uses TRBV10-3 and TRBJ1-1; perhaps TRBD1 as D (5 bases). The CDR3 extends over 14 amino acids. The germline gives CDR1 ENHRY, CDR2 SYGVKD. V dropped 3 bases and J dropped 3 bases, with 11 bases sitting between them. The CDR3 spells CAISERGWDTEAFF. Written as DNA, the CDR3 is TGTGCCATCAGTGAAAGGGGTTGGGACACTGAAGCTTTCTTT.

This clone showed up just a few times. The chain couples TRBV5-4 to TRBJ1-3, with D tentatively TRBD1 (5 bases). Trimming shortened V by 0 bases and J by 4 bases, and 8 bases separated the two germline ends. The CDR3 covers 14 residues. Germline lookup yields CDR1 SGHNT and CDR2 YYREEE (reference sequence). CDR3 sequence (DNA): TGTGCCAGCAGCTTGGGCAGGGAAGGAAACACCATATATTTT. Amino acid sequence: CASSLGREGNTIYF.

The chain uses TRBV24-1 and TRBJ2-1; 7 bases align to TRBD1. The V gene end was trimmed by 1 base and the J gene end by 2 bases; junction bases not matched to a gene: 10. Germline CDR1 KGHDR, CDR2 SFDVKD. The CDR3 covers 18 residues. DNA for the CDR3: TGTGCCACCAGTGATTTACTACAGGGGTTCGGCCCCTACAATGAGCAGTTCTTC. Its protein is CATSDLLQGFGPYNEQFF.

The chain carries TRBV5-4 and TRBJ1-1; maybe TRBD1 (5 bases). The germline V gene encodes CDR1 SGHNT and CDR2 YYREEE (reference sequence). V was pared by 2 bases and J by 4 bases, with 12 bases between. This CDR3 is 14 amino acids long. For the CDR3, the DNA is TGTGCCAGCAGCTTATCAGGGACTGGCACTGAAGCTTTCTTT. Protein product: CASSLSGTGTEAFF.

The chain couples TRBV5-6 to TRBJ2-2; maybe TRBD2 (5 bases). The CDR3 contains 18 residues. CDR1 and CDR2 (germline): SGHDT, YYEEEE. V dropped 4 bases and J dropped 0 bases, with 19 bases sitting between them. The CDR3 loop reads CASSVVTRRVTNTGELFF. In DNA form, the CDR3 reads TGTGCCAGCAGCGTGGTGACTCGGCGGGTGACGAACACCGGGGAGCTGTTTTTT.

The rearrangement uses TRBV4-3 and TRBJ1-4; 7 bases are shared with TRBD1. V shed 1 base and J 7 bases; nucleotides not matched to a gene: 3. The germline CDR1 and CDR2 sequences are LGHNA and YSLEER. The length of the CDR3 is 14 residues. CDR3 in amino acids: CASSQGQGAEKLFF. CDR3 nucleotides: TGCGCCAGCAGCCAAGGACAGGGTGCTGAAAAACTGTTTTTT.

The rearrangement uses TRBV24-1 and TRBJ2-1; no clear D gene. The V gene lost 0 bases and the J gene lost 0 bases, with 8 bases spanning the gap. The CDR3 runs 16 residues. Per the germline V gene, CDR1 is KGHDR and CDR2 is SFDVKD. Here the CDR3 reads CATSDLGSSSYNEQFF. CDR3 DNA sequence: TGTGCCACCAGTGATTTGGGCTCAAGCTCCTACAATGAGCAGTTCTTC.

This chain links TRBV7-3 with TRBJ2-1; 12 nucleotides line up with TRBD2. There are 15 residues in the CDR3. V shed 5 bases and J 9 bases; nucleotides not matched to a gene: 8. CDR1 is SGHTA, CDR2 FQGTGA, per germline. CDR3 bases: TGTGCCAGCAGCCCGCCTAGCGGGAGGGAGGCTGAGCAGTTCTTC. Protein sequence: CASSPPSGREAEQFF.

This chain joins TRBV5-1 and TRBJ1-2, with 11 nucleotides matching TRBD1. The V and J ends lost 4 bases and 3 bases, in that order; junction bases with no gene match: 8. Per the germline V gene, CDR1 is SGHRS and CDR2 is YFSETQ. The CDR3 totals 16 residues. The CDR3: CASSPGQGGVYYGYTF. The CDR3 DNA sequence: TGCGCCAGCAGCCCGGGACAGGGGGGAGTTTACTATGGCTACACCTTC.

This sequence joins TRBV19 and TRBJ1-2; the D is unclear. The CDR3 runs to 15 residues. Deletions cut 6 bases from V and 3 bases from J, with 17 bases between. CDR1 is LNHDA, CDR2 SQIVND, per germline (reference sequence). The CDR3 spells CASSPERYTDYGYTF. The CDR3 nucleotides are TGTGCCAGTAGCCCCGAGAGGTACACCGACTATGGCTACACCTTC.

The chain links TRBV15 to TRBJ2-7; possible D gene TRBD2, 5 bases. The CDR3 is made up of 14 amino acids. The V end lost 0 bases, the J end lost 0 bases, and 6 bases lay between the germline ends. Germline loops: CDR1 LNHNV, CDR2 YYDKDF (reference sequence). The CDR3 region is CATSRERVSYEQYF. The DNA of the CDR3 is TGTGCCACCAGCAGAGAGAGGGTCTCCTACGAGCAGTACTTC.

The rearrangement joins TRBV28 to TRBJ2-1; 12 nucleotides align to TRBD2. CDR1 MDHEN and CDR2 SYDVKM come from the germline V gene. The CDR3 length is 15 residues. The ends lost 6 bases at V and 9 bases at J; junction bases unmatched: 9. CDR3 nucleotides: TGTGCCAGCAGGACCCCTAGCGGGAGGGCCTTTGAGCAGTTCTTC. It encodes CASRTPSGRAFEQFF. Drawing the rest from reference TRBV28 and TRBJ2-1, the complete variable domain is DVKVTQSSRYLVKRTGEKVFLECVQDMDHENMFWYRQDPGLGLRLIYFSYDVKMKEKGDIPEGYSVSREKKERFSLILESASTNQTSMYLCASRTPSGRAFEQFFGPGTRLTVL.

This chain joins TRBV28 and TRBJ2-7; 9 positions agree with TRBD1. With 3 bases clipped from V and 5 bases from J, the junction kept 5 bases outside the gene matches. The CDR3 extends over 14 amino acids. Germline V gene data show CDR1 as MDHEN and CDR2 as SYDVKM. The CDR3 DNA reads TGTGCCAGCAGTTTTGGACAGGGGAGCCACGAGCAGTACTTC. Its protein product is CASSFGQGSHEQYF.

The J gene is TRBJ2-1, the V gene TRBV27, with D hard to call. With 1 base removed from V and 5 bases from J, the gap between germline ends came to 6 bases. Germline CDR1 MNHEY, CDR2 SMNVEV (reference sequence). The CDR3 totals 13 residues. The DNA for the CDR3 is TGTGCCAGCAGTTTATATCCCGACAATGAGCAGTTCTTC. This encodes CASSLYPDNEQFF.

The genes are TRBV4-1 and TRBJ1-4; 8 bases fit TRBD1. The trim removed 0 bases at V and 6 bases at J, leaving 9 bases unmatched. CDR3 length equals 17 residues. Germline lookup yields CDR1 MGHRA and CDR2 YSYEKL. In DNA form, the CDR3 reads TGCGCCAGCAGCCAAGAGCCTCAGACAGGGGTCGATGAAAAACTGTTTTTT. This encodes CASSQEPQTGVDEKLFF.

This chain uses TRBV28 with TRBJ1-6; possibly TRBD1 for D (5 bases). Trimming took 6 bases from V and 9 from J, leaving 12 bases between them. The germline gives CDR1 MDHEN, CDR2 SYDVKM. CDR3 length: 13 amino acids. CDR3 DNA sequence: TGTGCCAGCAGAAGGGGTATGGGTTCACCCCTCCACTTT. Translated: CASRRGMGSPLHF.

J is TRBJ2-7 and V is TRBV5-1, with 9 bases aligning to TRBD1. CDR1 and CDR2 from the germline V gene are SGHRS and YFSETQ. The CDR3 runs 15 residues. The J segment lost 1 base and the V segment lost 4 bases, leaving 6 bases of the junction unmatched. CDR3 region: CASSGGTGMSYEQYF. DNA of the CDR3: TGCGCCAGCAGCGGGGGGACAGGGATGTCCTACGAGCAGTACTTC. Together with reference TRBV5-1 and TRBJ2-7, the CDR3 gives the full variable domain: KAGVTQTPRYLIKTRGQQVTLSCSPISGHRSVSWYQQTPGQGLQFLFEYFSETQRNKGNFPGRFSGRQFSNSRSEMNVSTLELGDSALYLCASSGGTGMSYEQYFGPGTRLTVT.